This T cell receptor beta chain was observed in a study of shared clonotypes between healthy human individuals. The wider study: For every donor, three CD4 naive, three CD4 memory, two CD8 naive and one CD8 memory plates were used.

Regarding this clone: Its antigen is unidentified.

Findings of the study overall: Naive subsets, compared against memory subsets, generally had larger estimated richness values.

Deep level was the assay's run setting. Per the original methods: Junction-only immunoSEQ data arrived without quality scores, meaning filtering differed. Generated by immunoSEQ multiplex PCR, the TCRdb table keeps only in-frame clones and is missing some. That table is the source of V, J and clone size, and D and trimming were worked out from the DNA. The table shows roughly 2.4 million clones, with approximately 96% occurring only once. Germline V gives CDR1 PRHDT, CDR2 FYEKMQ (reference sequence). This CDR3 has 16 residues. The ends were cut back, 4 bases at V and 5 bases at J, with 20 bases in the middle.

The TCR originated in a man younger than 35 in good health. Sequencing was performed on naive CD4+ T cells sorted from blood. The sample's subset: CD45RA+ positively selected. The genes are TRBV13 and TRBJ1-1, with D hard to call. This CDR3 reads CASSSAYRGAETEAFF. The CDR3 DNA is TGTGCCAGCAGCTCGGCGTATCGAGGCGCAGAAACTGAAGCTTTCTTT.